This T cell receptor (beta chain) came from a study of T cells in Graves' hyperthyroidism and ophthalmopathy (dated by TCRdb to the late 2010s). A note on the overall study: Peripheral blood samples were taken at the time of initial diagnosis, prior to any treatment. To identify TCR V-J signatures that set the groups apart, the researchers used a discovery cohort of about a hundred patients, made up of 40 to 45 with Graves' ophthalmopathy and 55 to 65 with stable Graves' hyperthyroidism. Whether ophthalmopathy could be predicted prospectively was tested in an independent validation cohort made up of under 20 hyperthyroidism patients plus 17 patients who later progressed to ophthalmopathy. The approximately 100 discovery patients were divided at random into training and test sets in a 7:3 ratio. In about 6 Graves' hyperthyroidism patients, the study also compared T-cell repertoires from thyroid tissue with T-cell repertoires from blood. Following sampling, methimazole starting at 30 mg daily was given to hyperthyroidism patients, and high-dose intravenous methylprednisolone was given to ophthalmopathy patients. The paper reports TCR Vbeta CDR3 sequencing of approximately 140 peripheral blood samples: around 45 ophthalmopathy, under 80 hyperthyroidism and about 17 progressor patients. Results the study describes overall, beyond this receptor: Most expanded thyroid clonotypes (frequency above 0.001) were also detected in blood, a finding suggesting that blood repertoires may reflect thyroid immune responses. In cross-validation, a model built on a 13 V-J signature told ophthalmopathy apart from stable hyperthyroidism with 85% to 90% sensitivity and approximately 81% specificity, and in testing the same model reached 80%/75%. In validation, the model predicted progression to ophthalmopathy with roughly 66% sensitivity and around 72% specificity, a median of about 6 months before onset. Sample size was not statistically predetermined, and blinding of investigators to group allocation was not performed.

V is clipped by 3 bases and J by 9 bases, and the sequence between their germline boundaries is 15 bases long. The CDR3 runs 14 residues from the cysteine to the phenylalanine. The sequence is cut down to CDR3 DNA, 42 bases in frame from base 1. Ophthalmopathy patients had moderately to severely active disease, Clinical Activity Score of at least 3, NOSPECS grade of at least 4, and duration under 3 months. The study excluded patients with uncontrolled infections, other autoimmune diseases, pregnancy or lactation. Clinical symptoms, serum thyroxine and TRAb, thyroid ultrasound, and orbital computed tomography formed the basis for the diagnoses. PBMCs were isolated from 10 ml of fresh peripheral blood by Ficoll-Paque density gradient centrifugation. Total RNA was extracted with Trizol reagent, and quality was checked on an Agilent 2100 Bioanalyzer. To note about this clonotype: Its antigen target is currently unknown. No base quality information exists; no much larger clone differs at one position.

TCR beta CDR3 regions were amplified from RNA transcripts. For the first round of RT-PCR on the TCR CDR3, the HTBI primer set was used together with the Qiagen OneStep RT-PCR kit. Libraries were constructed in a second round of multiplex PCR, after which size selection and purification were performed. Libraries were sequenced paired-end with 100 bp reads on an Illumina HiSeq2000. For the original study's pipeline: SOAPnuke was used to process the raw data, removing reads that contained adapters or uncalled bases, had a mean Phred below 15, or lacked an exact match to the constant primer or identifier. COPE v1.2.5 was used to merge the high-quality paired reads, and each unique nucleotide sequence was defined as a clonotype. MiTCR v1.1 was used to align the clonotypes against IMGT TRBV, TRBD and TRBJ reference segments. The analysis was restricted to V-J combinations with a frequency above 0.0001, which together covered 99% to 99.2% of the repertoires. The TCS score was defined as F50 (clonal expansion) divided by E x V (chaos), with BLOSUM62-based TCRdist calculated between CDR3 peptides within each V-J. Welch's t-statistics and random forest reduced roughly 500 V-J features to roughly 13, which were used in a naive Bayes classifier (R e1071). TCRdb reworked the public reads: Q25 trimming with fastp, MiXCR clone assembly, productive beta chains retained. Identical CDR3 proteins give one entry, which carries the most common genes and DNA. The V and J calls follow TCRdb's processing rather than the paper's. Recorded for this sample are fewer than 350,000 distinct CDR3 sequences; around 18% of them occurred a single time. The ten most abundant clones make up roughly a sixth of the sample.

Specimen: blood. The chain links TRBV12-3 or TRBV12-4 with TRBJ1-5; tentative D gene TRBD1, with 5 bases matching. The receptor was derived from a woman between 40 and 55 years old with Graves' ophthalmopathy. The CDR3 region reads CASSFGDGGRPQHF. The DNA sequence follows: TGTGCCAGCAGTTTTGGGGACGGAGGACGGCCCCAGCATTTT.